Below are 7 T cell receptor beta chains sequenced from a single sample in a study of human T cells and chemical hapten exposure. The sample's time point: pre-sensitization, week 0. The treatment was: therapeutic diphenylcyclopropenone sensitization with weekly scalp DPC. Each CDR3 protein is one row after TCRdb ran MiXCR on the RACE reads. The sample shows a few hundred thousand distinct CDR3 sequences, approximately 5% of them seen only once. Sequenced material: whole blood, taken in connection with sensitization to the hapten diphenylcyclopropenone (DPC). These receptors were obtained from a woman younger than 35 with alopecia areata. Some clones in this sample may be carry-over from other donors' samples.

This clonotype was picked up a small number of times. This chain joins TRBV24-1 and TRBJ2-3; D may be TRBD1 (6 bases). Germline values: CDR1 KGHDR, CDR2 SFDVKD. V was clipped by 3 bases and J by 5 bases, with 14 bases between them. This CDR3 spans 15 amino acids. DNA for the CDR3: TGTGCCACCAGTGATCCAAAGACAGGATTAGATACGCAGTATTTT. As protein: CATSDPKTGLDTQYF.

The chain links TRBV6-2 or TRBV6-3 to TRBJ2-1; D call uncertain. CDR3 length equals 16 residues. The germline V gene has CDR1 MNHEY and CDR2 SVGEGT. The V end was cut by 7 bases, the J end by 1 base, with 17 bases between. In DNA, the CDR3 is TGTGCCAGCACCCCTTTCAAAGATACTTCCTACAATGAGCAGTTCTTC. As protein: CASTPFKDTSYNEQFF.

The chain couples TRBV6-6 to TRBJ1-5; D unresolved. CDR3 length: 13 amino acids. The ends were cut back, 7 bases at V and 4 bases at J, with 11 bases in the middle. Germline values: CDR1 MNHNY, CDR2 SVGAGI (reference sequence). The CDR3 is CASKPDLNQPQHF. CDR3 coding DNA: TGTGCCAGCAAGCCCGATTTAAATCAGCCCCAGCATTTT.

This clonotype was counted at least ten times. The chain combines TRBV3-1 with TRBJ1-1, with D perhaps TRBD1 (5 bases). The CDR3 has 13 residues. V was pared by 4 bases and J by 6 bases, with 12 bases between. The germline CDR1 and CDR2 sequences are LGHDT and YNNKEL (reference sequence). Here the CDR3 DNA reads TGTGCCAGCAGCCTTGGACACCTTCCTGAAGCTTTCTTT. Its translation: CASSLGHLPEAFF.

This clonotype has a count of ten or more. The rearrangement joins TRBV18 to TRBJ1-1, with D hard to call. Between the trimmed V and J ends, which lost 2 bases and 0 bases, there was a span of 4 bases. The CDR3 is 13 amino acids. CDR1 and CDR2 from the germline V gene are KGHSH and LQKENI. The CDR3 bases are TGTGCCAGCTCACCAGCCATGAACACTGAAGCTTTCTTT. This encodes CASSPAMNTEAFF.

This clonotype showed up many times. V usage is TRBV3-1 and J usage is TRBJ1-1; 9 bases match TRBD1. Germline lookup yields CDR1 LGHDT and CDR2 YNNKEL (reference sequence). Losses at the gene ends were 4 bases for V and 5 bases for J; bases not matched to a gene: 8. This CDR3 region has 15 residues. The CDR3 is CASSRRDRDYTEAFF. CDR3 in DNA: TGTGCCAGCAGCCGAAGGGACAGGGATTATACTGAAGCTTTCTTT.

This clonotype was found many times. V usage is TRBV7-2 and J usage is TRBJ1-1; a weak D match, TRBD1 (6 bases). V shed 1 base and J shed 4 bases, with 13 bases lying between them. This CDR3 region has 15 residues. Germline V gives CDR1 SGHTA, CDR2 FQGNSA. The CDR3 sequence is CASSLVWAGATEAFF. The CDR3 region has the DNA TGTGCCAGCAGCTTAGTCTGGGCGGGGGCCACTGAAGCTTTCTTT.